These 14 T cell receptor beta chains share one sample of origin, sequenced in a study of radiotherapy plus CTLA-4 blockade in lung cancer. Repertoires were generated with immunoSEQ multiplex PCR, while TCRdb's copy carries only in-frame clones and drops some. The sample lists 85,000 to 90,000 clones, around 87% occurring once. The sample in question was peripheral blood, obtained from a patient treated with radiotherapy plus ipilimumab. The origin of the receptors is a human donor with non-small cell lung cancer that progressed on radiotherapy plus ipilimumab.

The V call is TRBV7-2, the J call TRBJ1-6; the D gene is possibly TRBD1 (6 bases). The CDR3 has 14 residues. CDR1 and CDR2 from the germline V gene are SGHTA and FQGNSA. Trimming removed 3 bases at V and 9 bases at J, with 12 bases between. The CDR3 loop reads CASSFQGLFSPLHF. CDR3 nucleotide sequence: TGTGCCAGCAGCTTTCAGGGGCTTTTTTCACCCCTCCACTTT.

The genes are TRBV2 and TRBJ2-5; 7 bases agree with TRBD1. This CDR3 is 15 amino acids long. Germline V lookup: CDR1 SNHLY, CDR2 FYNNEI. V was clipped by 7 bases and J by 3 bases; unmatched bases: 11. For the CDR3, the DNA is TGTGCCAGCACCCTCGGACAGGTAGCAAAAGAGACCCAGTACTTC. Protein sequence: CASTLGQVAKETQYF.

This clone has only a few counts. J is TRBJ1-4 and V is TRBV6-6; D possibly corresponds to TRBD1 (5 bases). CDR3 length: 15 residues. V was trimmed by 2 bases and J by 5 bases, leaving 12 bases between them. Germline V gene lookup returns CDR1 MNHNY and CDR2 SVGAGI (reference sequence). The CDR3 DNA sequence: TGTGCCAGCAGTTACGGAGGGAAGGGGAATGAAAAACTGTTTTTT. Its translation is CASSYGGKGNEKLFF.

The rearrangement uses TRBV5-6 and TRBJ1-2; TRBD1 agrees at 7 bases. Germline values: CDR1 SGHDT, CDR2 YYEEEE. V gave up 4 bases and J gave up 2 bases; unmatched junction bases: 5. The CDR3 has 14 residues. The CDR3 nucleotides read TGTGCCAGCAGCCTGGGACAGCTCAACTATGGCTACACCTTC. Its translation is CASSLGQLNYGYTF.

The chain is built from TRBV19 and TRBJ1-2, with TRBD1 matching 9 bases. Germline-derived CDR1 and CDR2 are LNHDA and SQIVND (reference sequence). V lost 3 bases and J lost 2; bases outside the gene matches: 4. The CDR3 sequence is 15 residues long. CDR3 DNA sequence: TGTGCCAGTAGTATCGGGACAGGGCCCAACTATGGCTACACCTTC. It specifies CASSIGTGPNYGYTF.

V is TRBV7-2 and J is TRBJ2-1, with 8 bases lining up with TRBD2. After removal of 4 bases from V and 2 bases from J, the junction contained 4 bases not matched to a gene. The V gene's germline CDR1 is SGHTA and CDR2 FQGNSA. CDR3 length equals 15 residues. The CDR3 reads CASSSSGSAYNEQFF. In DNA, the CDR3 is TGTGCCAGCAGCTCTAGCGGGTCAGCCTACAATGAGCAGTTCTTC.

This chain uses TRBV2 with TRBJ2-5; D unresolved. The V gene's germline CDR1 is SNHLY and CDR2 FYNNEI. Trimming took 5 bases from V and 6 from J, leaving 10 bases between them. The CDR3 is 12 amino acids. The CDR3 DNA sequence: TGTGCCAGCAGTCTTGGGGATCAGACCCAGTACTTC. Amino acids: CASSLGDQTQYF. Using reference TRBV2 and TRBJ2-5 for the parts outside the CDR3, the full variable domain is EPEVTQTPSHQVTQMGQEVILRCVPISNHLYFYWYRQILGQKVEFLVSFYNNEISEKSEIFDDQFSVERPDGSNFTLKIRSTKLEDSAMYFCASSLGDQTQYFGPGTRLLVL.

The chain joins TRBV4-1 to TRBJ1-5, with D possibly matching TRBD1 (5 bases). V gave up 0 bases and J gave up 6 bases, with 15 bases separating them. CDR1 is MGHRA, CDR2 YSYEKL, per germline. The CDR3 spans 16 residues. DNA for the CDR3: TGCGCCAGCAGCCAAGATGGGTCAGGGATGTTTCAGCCCCAGCATTTT. Translating it yields CASSQDGSGMFQPQHF.

The rearrangement uses TRBV7-2 and TRBJ2-5, with no clear D. The DNA end favors TRBJ2-7, so the J call may be wrong. This CDR3 has 13 residues. Germline CDR1 is SGHTA and CDR2 is FQGNSA. The CDR3 nucleotides are TGTGCCAGCAAAGTCGGCCCCGGAAACGAGCAGTACTTC. Translated: CASKVGPGNEQYF.

The chain joins TRBV18 to TRBJ2-2; D is ambiguous. From germline, CDR1 is KGHSH and CDR2 LQKENI. This CDR3 spans 13 amino acids. Trimming cost V 6 bases and J 6 bases, with 11 bases left between them. This CDR3 is CASSPVQAGELFF. In DNA, the CDR3 is TGTGCCAGCTCCCCCGTTCAAGCCGGGGAGCTGTTTTTT.

The CDR3 DNA reads as TGTGCCAGCAGCCTAAGTGGACACCCCGGTCAGCCCCAGCATTTT. Amino acid sequence: CASSLSGHPGQPQHF. This rearrangement joins TRBV7-8 to TRBJ1-5; TRBD1 might be the D (5 bases). CDR3 size: 15 residues. V was cut by 5 bases and J by 6 bases, with 17 bases left in between. Per germline, CDR1 SGHVS and CDR2 FQNEAQ. The whole variable domain, remainder taken from reference TRBV7-8 and TRBJ1-5, is GAGVSQSPRYKVAKRGQDVALRCDPISGHVSLFWYQQALGQGPEFLTYFQNEAQLDKSGLPSDRFFAERPEGSVSTLKIQRTQQEDSAVYLCASSLSGHPGQPQHFGDGTRLSIL.

V usage is TRBV28 and J usage is TRBJ1-6; TRBD1 aligns across 10 bases. The CDR3 length is 18 residues. In germline, CDR1 is MDHEN, CDR2 SYDVKM. With V trimmed by 6 bases and J by 3 bases, 11 bases remained unmatched. CDR3 amino acids: CASRTLGDRGIYNSPLHF. Written as DNA, the CDR3 is TGTGCCAGCAGAACCCTTGGGGACAGGGGAATCTATAATTCACCCCTCCACTTT.

The V and J genes are TRBV4-3 and TRBJ2-7, with 8 bases lining up with TRBD1. CDR1 and CDR2 (germline): LGHNA, YSLEER. There are 14 residues in the CDR3. Trimming removed 1 base from V and 7 bases from J; junction bases left unmatched: 6. For the CDR3, the DNA is TGCGCCAGCAGCCAAGCCCAGGGGGCGGGTGAGCAGTACTTC. It codes for CASSQAQGAGEQYF.

There are a few counts of this clone. The chain uses TRBV6-4 and TRBJ2-2; the D gene is possibly TRBD2 (6 bases). CDR1 and CDR2 from the germline V gene are MRHNA and SNTAGT. The CDR3 has 16 amino acids. The V gene lost 5 bases and the J gene lost 5 bases, with 18 bases spanning the gap. The CDR3 nucleotides are TGTGCCAGCAGTCCCTCGGCGGAGGGGATTACCGGGGAGCTGTTTTTT. Its translation is CASSPSAEGITGELFF.